The sequence of this TCR beta chain was determined in a study of CD8+CD57+ T cells in acquired aplastic anemia. J was trimmed by 5 bases and V by 5 bases; bases with no gene match: 22. The germline gives CDR1 SGHTA, CDR2 FQGTGA. The CDR3 is made up of 19 amino acids. In patients chosen for sequencing, flow cytometry had shown CD8+CD57+ cell expansion. In all patients, the disease was severe acquired aplastic anemia. Genomic DNA templated the TCR beta VDJ and CDR3 profiling. TCRdb re-derived calls from the reads in MiXCR, one entry per CDR3 protein. Of 250,000 to 300,000 distinct CDR3 sequences in the sample, under 60% were seen once.

The sequencing sample was made of sorted CD4+, CD8+, or CD8+CD57+ T cells (not recorded which) from PBMCs. The V gene is TRBV7-3, the J gene TRBJ2-5; 8 bases align to TRBD2. This clonotype was sampled from a human donor with aplastic anemia. The DNA of the CDR3 is TGTGCCAGCAGCCCCCAGGGTAGCGGGGCAGGCCCCCTCAGGGAGACCCAGTACTTC. This codes for CASSPQGSGAGPLRETQYF.